This passage covers 29 T cell receptor beta chains from one sample sequenced in a study of cytotoxic CD8 clonotypes in ibrutinib-treated CLL. Assay used: immunoSEQ multiplex PCR; TCRdb lists only in-frame clones, some missing. Of approximately 84,000 clones listed, 86% are singletons. Sequences were derived from PBMCs, sampled before ibrutinib treatment. These receptors were collected from a human donor with chronic lymphocytic leukemia.

The rearrangement uses TRBV4-2 and TRBJ1-5; D is unclear. The CDR3 totals 14 residues. V was clipped by 0 bases and J by 7 bases, with 10 bases between them. Germline V gene sequence: CDR1 LGHNA, CDR2 YNFKEQ. CDR3 sequence: CASSQDIEHQPQHF. CDR3 coding DNA: TGTGCCAGCAGCCAAGATATTGAACACCAGCCCCAGCATTTT.

This clone has just one count. The CDR3 loop reads CASSNRDRAYEQYF. For the CDR3, the DNA is TGTGCCAGCAGCAACCGGGACAGGGCCTACGAGCAGTACTTC. This chain links TRBV9 with TRBJ2-7; TRBD1 aligns across 9 bases. CDR1 SGDLS and CDR2 YYNGEE come from the germline V gene. There are 14 residues in the CDR3. V lost 4 bases and J lost 2; bases outside the gene matches: 4.

The chain combines TRBV5-5 with TRBJ2-3; D may be TRBD1 or TRBD2 (5 bases each). Between the trimmed V and J ends, which lost 2 bases and 1 base, there was a span of 8 bases. This CDR3 is 14 amino acids long. Germline CDR1 is SGHKS and CDR2 is YYEKEE (reference sequence). This CDR3 is CASSFGTRTDTQYF. The CDR3 DNA is TGTGCCAGCAGCTTCGGGACCCGCACAGATACGCAGTATTTT.

This chain uses TRBV6-6 with TRBJ2-7; the D gene is possibly TRBD2 (6 bases). CDR1 is MNHNY, CDR2 SVGAGI, per germline (reference sequence). The CDR3 spans 14 residues. V dropped 6 bases and J dropped 2 bases, with 14 bases sitting between them. CDR3 DNA: TGTGCCAGCAGCCACGGGGGTTTCCCCTACGAGCAGTACTTC. It specifies CASSHGGFPYEQYF.

The CDR3 spells CASSFNLWDRGMFF. The CDR3 nucleotides are TGTGCCAGCAGTTTCAACCTGTGGGACAGGGGGATGTTTTTT. This chain uses TRBV27 with TRBJ2-2, with 11 bases fitting TRBD1. V shed 3 bases and J 15 bases; nucleotides not matched to a gene: 9. The CDR3 consists of 14 residues. The germline V gene encodes CDR1 MNHEY and CDR2 SMNVEV (reference sequence).

The J gene is TRBJ1-2, the V gene TRBV28; D is perhaps TRBD1 (5 bases). The CDR3 runs 15 residues. Trimming pared 6 bases from V and 2 bases from J, leaving 16 bases between. Germline V gene lookup returns CDR1 MDHEN and CDR2 SYDVKM. The CDR3 DNA sequence: TGTGCCAGCAGCACCTGGGGCAGGAGGAACTATGGCTACACCTTC. It encodes CASSTWGRRNYGYTF.

The V and J genes are TRBV7-9 and TRBJ2-1; D may correspond to TRBD1 or TRBD2 (5 bases each). The CDR3 spans 14 residues. Germline lookup yields CDR1 SEHNR and CDR2 FQNEAQ (reference sequence). Trimming removed 4 bases from V and 2 bases from J, with 9 bases in between. CDR3 sequence: CASSSGPPYNEQFF. In nucleotides, the CDR3 is TGTGCCAGCAGCTCGGGACCACCCTACAATGAGCAGTTCTTC. Using reference TRBV7-9 and TRBJ2-1 for the parts outside the CDR3, the full variable domain is DTGVSQNPRHKITKRGQNVTFRCDPISEHNRLYWYRQTLGQGPEFLTYFQNEAQLEKSRLLSDRFSAERPKGSFSTLEIQRTEQGDSAMYLCASSSGPPYNEQFFGPGTRLTVL.

The chain uses TRBV7-7 and TRBJ2-3; possibly TRBD2 for D (6 bases). Trimming cost V 1 base and J 6 bases, with 11 bases left between them. Germline CDR1 SSHAT, CDR2 FNYEAQ (reference sequence). The CDR3 consists of 14 residues. The CDR3 spells CASSLVGRGDTQYF. The CDR3 DNA reads as TGTGCCAGCAGCTTAGTCGGGAGAGGCGATACGCAGTATTTT.

The chain is built from TRBV7-2 and TRBJ2-7; D remains unclear. Between the trimmed V and J ends, which lost 5 bases and 9 bases, there was a span of 17 bases. Germline loops: CDR1 SGHTA, CDR2 FQGNSA. This CDR3 spans 13 amino acids. The DNA for the CDR3 is TGTGCCAGCAGCCCCGTCCGGACCTTCGGGCAGTACTTC. This translates into CASSPVRTFGQYF.

The rearrangement uses TRBV7-3 and TRBJ1-3; D gene uncertain. CDR3 length: 13 amino acids. V lost 2 bases to trimming and J lost 3 bases, with 5 bases between them. CDR1 is SGHTA and CDR2 is FQGTGA in the germline V gene. The CDR3, as DNA: TGTGCCAGCAGCTTATCGGGTGGAAACACCATATATTTT. Its protein is CASSLSGGNTIYF.

V gene TRBV7-2 combines with J gene TRBJ2-7, with D unclear. The CDR3 runs to 13 residues. Trimming shortened V by 4 bases and J by 3 bases, and 10 bases separated the two germline ends. Germline assignment: CDR1 SGHTA and CDR2 FQGNSA. The CDR3: CASSSDVNYEQYF. DNA for the CDR3: TGTGCCAGCAGCTCTGACGTAAACTACGAGCAGTACTTC. Full variable domain (remainder filled in from reference TRBV7-2 and TRBJ2-7): GAGVSQSPSNKVTEKGKDVELRCDPISGHTALYWYRQSLGQGLEFLIYFQGNSAPDKSGLPSDRFSAERTGGSVSTLTIQRTQQEDSAVYLCASSSDVNYEQYFGPGTRLTVT.

This clone was detected a few times. The J gene is TRBJ1-2, the V gene TRBV6-1, with D maybe TRBD1 (5 bases). The germline gives CDR1 MNHNS, CDR2 SASEGT. With 6 bases removed from V and 4 bases from J, the gap between germline ends came to 12 bases. This CDR3 is 13 amino acids long. This chain's CDR3 is CASRPDRSYGYTF. The CDR3 nucleotides are TGTGCCAGCAGACCCGACAGAAGCTATGGCTACACCTTC.

The V call is TRBV7-8, the J call TRBJ2-7; no reliable D call. Trimming pared 7 bases from V and 6 bases from J, leaving 19 bases between. The CDR3 runs to 14 residues. Looked up from germline, CDR1 is SGHVS and CDR2 is FQNEAQ. Here the CDR3 DNA reads TGTGCCAGCAACCTAGGCATCGCGTTACCCGAGCAGTACTTC. Protein product: CASNLGIALPEQYF.

This chain joins TRBV7-3 and TRBJ2-7, with a weak D call TRBD2 (6 bases). Per the germline V gene, CDR1 is SGHTA and CDR2 is FQGTGA. V was trimmed by 4 bases and J by 9 bases, leaving 19 bases between them. The CDR3 loop spans 14 amino acids. CDR3 nucleotide sequence: TGTGCCAGCAGCTCGGGACTCATTACAAGGGTGCAGTACTTC. Its protein is CASSSGLITRVQYF.

The sample holds one count of this clone. The V gene is TRBV29-1, the J gene TRBJ2-1; D perhaps matches TRBD2 (7 bases). Per germline, CDR1 SQVTM and CDR2 ANQGSEA. The length of the CDR3 is 14 residues. Trimming left V 7 bases short and J 4 bases short, with 17 bases between. The CDR3 spells CSAPGGGGYNEQFF. In DNA, the CDR3 is TGCAGCGCTCCAGGAGGGGGGGGTTACAATGAGCAGTTCTTC.

J is TRBJ1-5 and V is TRBV27, with D perhaps matching TRBD1 (6 bases). The CDR3 sequence is 14 residues long. Germline V lookup: CDR1 MNHEY, CDR2 SMNVEV (reference sequence). V gave up 6 bases and J gave up 1 base, with 10 bases separating them. The CDR3 DNA reads TGTGCCAGCAGCACAGGGATGAGCAATCAGCCCCAGCATTTT. Its translation: CASSTGMSNQPQHF.

CDR3 residues: CASSLTGTGNQPQHF. The CDR3 bases are TGTGCCAGCAGTTTAACCGGGACAGGCAATCAGCCCCAGCATTTT. This chain links TRBV28 with TRBJ1-5; 7 nucleotides align to TRBD1. Germline-derived CDR1 and CDR2 are MDHEN and SYDVKM. V shed 2 bases, J shed 2 bases, and the junction held 3 bases outside the gene matches. CDR3 length: 15 amino acids.

The V call is TRBV7-9, the J call TRBJ1-1; no definite D call. The CDR3 has 14 residues. Trimming removed 5 bases at V and 4 bases at J, with 14 bases between. Germline V gene data show CDR1 as SEHNR and CDR2 as FQNEAQ (reference sequence). The CDR3 is CASSPVHTFTEAFF. CDR3 nucleotide sequence: TGTGCCAGCAGCCCCGTGCATACGTTCACTGAAGCTTTCTTT.

This clone was detected a few times. The chain uses TRBV5-1 and TRBJ2-1; TRBD1 aligns across 11 bases. The V and J ends lost 7 bases and 6 bases, in that order; junction bases with no gene match: 12. Germline CDR1 reads SGHRS; CDR2 reads YFSETQ. The CDR3 covers 16 residues. CDR3: CASEGPGTGGVNEQFF. The CDR3, as DNA: TGCGCCAGCGAAGGGCCAGGGACAGGGGGTGTCAATGAGCAGTTCTTC. The full variable domain, in which reference TRBV5-1 and TRBJ2-1 provide the parts outside the CDR3, is KAGVTQTPRYLIKTRGQQVTLSCSPISGHRSVSWYQQTPGQGLQFLFEYFSETQRNKGNFPGRFSGRQFSNSRSEMNVSTLELGDSALYLCASEGPGTGGVNEQFFGPGTRLTVL.

V gene TRBV27 combines with J gene TRBJ2-1; 7 bases agree with TRBD1. This CDR3 is built from 14 residues. The trim removed 8 bases at V and 4 bases at J, leaving 8 bases unmatched. Germline CDR1 MNHEY, CDR2 SMNVEV (reference sequence). For the CDR3, the DNA is TGTGCCAGCCATGACAGGGTTACGTACAATGAGCAGTTCTTC. Amino acid sequence: CASHDRVTYNEQFF.

The CDR3 region has the DNA TGTGCCAGCAGCTCGAGTGTAGGGGGAACAGGACGCAATCAGCCCCAGCATTTT. It codes for CASSSSVGGTGRNQPQHF. The gene calls are TRBV7-9 and TRBJ1-5; tentatively, D is TRBD1 (6 bases). Looked up from germline, CDR1 is SEHNR and CDR2 is FQNEAQ (reference sequence). With 4 bases removed from V and 2 bases from J, the gap between germline ends came to 21 bases. The CDR3 consists of 18 residues.

This clone was counted between two and nine times. The V gene is TRBV5-1, the J gene TRBJ1-4; D might be TRBD1 (5 bases). Trimming removed 4 bases at V and 0 bases at J, with 13 bases between. CDR3 length equals 16 residues. Germline V gene sequence: CDR1 SGHRS, CDR2 YFSETQ. CDR3 protein: CASSLRDQATNEKLFF. In DNA form, the CDR3 reads TGCGCCAGCAGCCTCCGGGACCAAGCAACTAATGAAAAACTGTTTTTT.

This clone was recorded only once. The chain employs TRBV7-2 and TRBJ2-7; D is possibly TRBD1 or TRBD2 (5 bases each). Trimming took 3 bases from V and 4 from J, leaving 10 bases between them. The V gene's germline CDR1 is SGHTA and CDR2 FQGNSA. CDR3 length equals 13 residues. The CDR3 reads CASSFGWGYEQYF. The CDR3 DNA reads as TGTGCCAGCAGCTTCGGTTGGGGGTACGAGCAGTACTTC.

This chain uses TRBV27 with TRBJ2-7, with 10 bases matching TRBD2. J lost 3 bases, V lost 0 bases, and 14 bases had no gene match. The germline V gene has CDR1 MNHEY and CDR2 SMNVEV (reference sequence). The CDR3 runs 19 residues. CDR3 sequence reads: CASSLSGISGRQVFYEQYF. CDR3 DNA: TGTGCCAGCAGTTTATCGGGTATTAGCGGGAGGCAGGTCTTCTACGAGCAGTACTTC.

In DNA, the CDR3 is TGTGCCAGCAGCTCCCGACAGGGGGAAGAAGCTTTCTTT. Its protein product is CASSSRQGEEAFF. This chain links TRBV9 with TRBJ1-1; 9 bases are a match to TRBD1. J gave up 8 bases and V 4 bases, and 6 bases lay outside the gene matches. This CDR3 spans 13 amino acids. Germline V gene sequence: CDR1 SGDLS, CDR2 YYNGEE.

This clone was detected only once. The rearrangement uses TRBV4-1 and TRBJ1-4; D remains ambiguous. The CDR3 extends over 13 amino acids. V lost 0 bases to trimming and J lost 7 bases, with 6 bases between them. Germline values: CDR1 MGHRA, CDR2 YSYEKL. The DNA for the CDR3 is TGCGCCAGCAGCCAAGAGGTTCGTGAAAAACTGTTTTTT. Translation: CASSQEVREKLFF.

Written as DNA, the CDR3 is TGTGCCAGTAGTTCTCAGGGACCCAATCAGCCCCAGCATTTT. Protein sequence: CASSSQGPNQPQHF. The chain has TRBV19 and TRBJ1-5, with TRBD1 as a possible D gene (5 bases). Trimming cost V 5 bases and J 3 bases, with 11 bases left between them. Germline CDR1 reads LNHDA; CDR2 reads SQIVND (reference sequence). This CDR3 is 14 amino acids long.

V usage is TRBV5-4 and J usage is TRBJ2-1; no reliable D call. The CDR3 runs to 12 residues. V was pared by 5 bases and J by 9 bases, with 12 bases between. CDR1 is SGHNT, CDR2 YYREEE, per germline (reference sequence). The DNA of the CDR3 is TGTGCCAGCAGACAACTATCGAGTGAGCAGTTCTTC. Translating gives CASRQLSSEQFF.

J is TRBJ2-1 and V is TRBV11-2, with 12 bases fitting TRBD2. Germline V gene sequence: CDR1 SGHAT, CDR2 FQNNGV. The CDR3 is 18 amino acids. J gave up 7 bases and V 5 bases, and 15 bases lay outside the gene matches. The CDR3 sequence: CASSARSTSGRIRNEQFF. The DNA for the CDR3 is TGTGCCAGCAGCGCAAGGTCGACTAGCGGGAGAATTCGGAATGAGCAGTTCTTC.